This T cell receptor beta chain was sequenced in a study of shared clonotypes between healthy human individuals. Some clones are missing from TCRdb's copy, which holds only in-frame ones; the method was immunoSEQ multiplex PCR. The table includes under 2,000,000 clones, about 95% detected once. The germline V and J ends were trimmed by 3 bases and 3 bases, with 22 bases remaining between them. From germline, CDR1 is SGDLS and CDR2 YYNGEE. CDR3 length: 17 amino acids. Naive CD8 cells comprised CD45RO-negative, CCR7-positively selected cells, excluding terminally differentiated effector memory CD45RA+ cells.

The V call is TRBV9, the J call TRBJ2-7; tentative D call: TRBD1 (5 bases). The clonotype comes from a man between 18 and 29 years old in good health. The specimen was naive CD8+ T cells sorted from blood. The CDR3 DNA reads as TGTGCCAGCAGCGCGCGACCTCTTGACAGCGACGTCTACGAGCAGTACTTC. Protein sequence: CASSARPLDSDVYEQYF.